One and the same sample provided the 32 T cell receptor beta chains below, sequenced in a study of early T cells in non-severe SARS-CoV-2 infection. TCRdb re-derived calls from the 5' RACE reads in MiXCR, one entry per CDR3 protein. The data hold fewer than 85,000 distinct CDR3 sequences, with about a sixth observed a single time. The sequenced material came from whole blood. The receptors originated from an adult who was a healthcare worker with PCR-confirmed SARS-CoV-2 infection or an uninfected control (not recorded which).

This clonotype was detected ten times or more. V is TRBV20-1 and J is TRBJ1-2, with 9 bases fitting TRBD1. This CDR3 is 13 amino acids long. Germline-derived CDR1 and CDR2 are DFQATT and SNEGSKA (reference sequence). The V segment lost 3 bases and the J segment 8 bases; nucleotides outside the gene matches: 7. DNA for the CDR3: TGCAGTGCTAGGTGGGGACAGGGCGTCGGCTACACCTTC. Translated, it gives CSARWGQGVGYTF.

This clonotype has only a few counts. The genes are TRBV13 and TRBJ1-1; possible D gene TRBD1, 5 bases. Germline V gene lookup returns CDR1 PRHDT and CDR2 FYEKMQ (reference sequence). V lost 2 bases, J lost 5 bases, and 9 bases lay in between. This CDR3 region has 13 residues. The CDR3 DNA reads TGTGCCAGCAGCTTAAGGGGTCGAACTGAAGCTTTCTTT. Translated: CASSLRGRTEAFF.

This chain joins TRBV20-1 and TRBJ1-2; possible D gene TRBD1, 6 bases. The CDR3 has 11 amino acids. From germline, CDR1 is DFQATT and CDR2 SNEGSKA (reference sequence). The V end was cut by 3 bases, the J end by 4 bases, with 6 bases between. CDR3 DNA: TGCAGTGCTAGGGACAGCTATGGCTACACCTTC. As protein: CSARDSYGYTF.

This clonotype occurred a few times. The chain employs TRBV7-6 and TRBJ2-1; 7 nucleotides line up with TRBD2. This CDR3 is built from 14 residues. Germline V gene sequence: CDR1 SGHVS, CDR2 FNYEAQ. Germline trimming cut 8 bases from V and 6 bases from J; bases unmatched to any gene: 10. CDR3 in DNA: TGTGCCAGCTGCGGGACTATGACATGCAATGAGCAGTTCTTC. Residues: CASCGTMTCNEQFF.

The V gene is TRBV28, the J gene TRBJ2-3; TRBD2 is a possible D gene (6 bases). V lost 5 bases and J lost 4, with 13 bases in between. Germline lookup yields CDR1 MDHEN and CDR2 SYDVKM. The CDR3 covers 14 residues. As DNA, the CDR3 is TGTGCCAGCAGTATCCTGGGGGAGGCAGATACGCAGTATTTT. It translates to CASSILGEADTQYF.

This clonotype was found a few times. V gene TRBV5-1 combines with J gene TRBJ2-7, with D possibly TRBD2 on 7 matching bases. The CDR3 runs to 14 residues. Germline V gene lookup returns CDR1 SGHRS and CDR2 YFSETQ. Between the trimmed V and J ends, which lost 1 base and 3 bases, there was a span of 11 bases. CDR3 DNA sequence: TGCGCCAGCAGCTTGTGGGGGGGCGACTACGAGCAGTACTTC. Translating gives CASSLWGGDYEQYF.

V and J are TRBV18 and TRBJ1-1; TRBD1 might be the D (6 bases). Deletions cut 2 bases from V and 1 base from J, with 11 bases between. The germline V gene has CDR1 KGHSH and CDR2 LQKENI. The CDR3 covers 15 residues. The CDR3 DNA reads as TGTGCCAGCTCACCAAAGCAGGGGAGGAACACTGAAGCTTTCTTT. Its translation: CASSPKQGRNTEAFF.

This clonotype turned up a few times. The CDR3 DNA follows: TGTGCCAGCAGTTACGGCGGGGCAGCCGGGGAAAAACTGTTTTTT. Translation gives CASSYGGAAGEKLFF. V is TRBV6-5 and J is TRBJ1-4, with D perhaps TRBD1 (5 bases). The length of the CDR3 is 15 residues. The V end was cut by 2 bases, the J end by 8 bases, with 15 bases between. Germline V gene lookup returns CDR1 MNHEY and CDR2 SVGAGI.

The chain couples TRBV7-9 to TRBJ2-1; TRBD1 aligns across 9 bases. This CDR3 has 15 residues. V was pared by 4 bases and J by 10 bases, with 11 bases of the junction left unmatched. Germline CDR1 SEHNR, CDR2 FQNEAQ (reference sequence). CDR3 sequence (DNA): TGTGCCAGCAGCTCCGGGACAGGGCTGGGATGGGAGCAGTTCTTC. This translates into CASSSGTGLGWEQFF.

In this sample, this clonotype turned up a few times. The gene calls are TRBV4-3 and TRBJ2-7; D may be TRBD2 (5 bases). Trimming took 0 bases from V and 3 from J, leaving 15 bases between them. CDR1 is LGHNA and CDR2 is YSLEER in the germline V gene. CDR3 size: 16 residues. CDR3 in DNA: TGCGCCAGCAGCCAAGACTGGGTTAGCGAATACTACGAGCAGTACTTC. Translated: CASSQDWVSEYYEQYF.

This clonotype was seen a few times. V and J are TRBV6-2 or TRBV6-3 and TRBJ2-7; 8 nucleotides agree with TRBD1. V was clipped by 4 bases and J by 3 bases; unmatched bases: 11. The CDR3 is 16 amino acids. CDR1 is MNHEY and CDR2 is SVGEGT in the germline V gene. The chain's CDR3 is CASSSPMGQVIYEQYF. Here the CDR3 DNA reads TGTGCCAGCAGTTCCCCTATGGGACAGGTAATCTACGAGCAGTACTTC.

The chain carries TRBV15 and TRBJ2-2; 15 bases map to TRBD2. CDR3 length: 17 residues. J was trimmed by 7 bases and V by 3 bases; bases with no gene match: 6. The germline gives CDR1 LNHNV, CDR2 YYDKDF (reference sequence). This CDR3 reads CATSRGLAGGPGGELFF. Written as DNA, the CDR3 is TGTGCCACCAGCAGGGGACTAGCGGGAGGACCAGGCGGGGAGCTGTTTTTT.

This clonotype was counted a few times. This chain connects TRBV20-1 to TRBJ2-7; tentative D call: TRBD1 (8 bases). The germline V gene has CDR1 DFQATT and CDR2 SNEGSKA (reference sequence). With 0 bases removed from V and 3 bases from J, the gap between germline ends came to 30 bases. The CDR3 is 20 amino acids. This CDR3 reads CSAREPLAVRQGAKYYEQYF. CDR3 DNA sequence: TGCAGTGCTAGAGAACCCCTAGCGGTCCGGCAGGGGGCGAAGTACTACGAGCAGTACTTC.

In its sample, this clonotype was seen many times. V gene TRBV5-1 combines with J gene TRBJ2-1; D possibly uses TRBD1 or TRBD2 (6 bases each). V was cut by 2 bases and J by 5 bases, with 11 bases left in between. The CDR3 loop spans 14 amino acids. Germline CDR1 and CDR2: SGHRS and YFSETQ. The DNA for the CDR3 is TGCGCCAGCAGCTTCGGGGGCCCGGACAATGAGCAGTTCTTC. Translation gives CASSFGGPDNEQFF.

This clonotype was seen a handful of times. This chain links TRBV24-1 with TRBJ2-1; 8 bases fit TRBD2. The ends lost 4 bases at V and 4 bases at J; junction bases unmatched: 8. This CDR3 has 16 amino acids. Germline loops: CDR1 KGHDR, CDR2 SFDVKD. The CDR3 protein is CATSEASGFGYNEQFF. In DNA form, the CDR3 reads TGTGCCACCAGTGAGGCTAGCGGGTTTGGATACAATGAGCAGTTCTTC.

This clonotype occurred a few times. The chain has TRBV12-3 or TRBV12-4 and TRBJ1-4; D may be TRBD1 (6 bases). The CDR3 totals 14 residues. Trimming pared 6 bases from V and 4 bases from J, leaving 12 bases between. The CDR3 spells CASRSQGRNEKLFF. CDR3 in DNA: TGTGCCAGCAGGTCACAGGGACGTAATGAAAAACTGTTTTTT.

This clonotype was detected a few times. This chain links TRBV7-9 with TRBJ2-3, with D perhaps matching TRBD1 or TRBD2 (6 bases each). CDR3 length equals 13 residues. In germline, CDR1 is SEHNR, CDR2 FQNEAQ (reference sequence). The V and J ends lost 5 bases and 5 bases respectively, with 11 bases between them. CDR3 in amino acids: CASSPKGGDTQYF. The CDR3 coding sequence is TGTGCCAGCAGCCCTAAGGGGGGAGATACGCAGTATTTT.

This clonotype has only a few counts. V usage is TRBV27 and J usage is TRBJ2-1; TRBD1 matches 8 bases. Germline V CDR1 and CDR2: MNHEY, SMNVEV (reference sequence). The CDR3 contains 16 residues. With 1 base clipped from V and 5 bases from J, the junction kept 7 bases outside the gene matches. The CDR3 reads CASSLYVQGADNEQFF. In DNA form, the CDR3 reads TGTGCCAGCAGTTTATACGTCCAGGGGGCAGACAATGAGCAGTTCTTC.

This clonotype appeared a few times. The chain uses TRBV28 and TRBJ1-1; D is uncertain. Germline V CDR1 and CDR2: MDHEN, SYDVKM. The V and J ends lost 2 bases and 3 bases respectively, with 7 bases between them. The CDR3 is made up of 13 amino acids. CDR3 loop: CASSLREYTEAFF. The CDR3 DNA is TGTGCCAGCAGTTTAAGGGAGTACACTGAAGCTTTCTTT.

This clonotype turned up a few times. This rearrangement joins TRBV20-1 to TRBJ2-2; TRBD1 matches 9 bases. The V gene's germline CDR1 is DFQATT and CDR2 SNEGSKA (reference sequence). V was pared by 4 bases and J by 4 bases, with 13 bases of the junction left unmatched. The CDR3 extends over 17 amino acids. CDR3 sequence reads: CSATSLTETGGTGELFF. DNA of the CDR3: TGCAGTGCTACAAGCCTTACCGAGACAGGGGGCACCGGGGAGCTGTTTTTT.

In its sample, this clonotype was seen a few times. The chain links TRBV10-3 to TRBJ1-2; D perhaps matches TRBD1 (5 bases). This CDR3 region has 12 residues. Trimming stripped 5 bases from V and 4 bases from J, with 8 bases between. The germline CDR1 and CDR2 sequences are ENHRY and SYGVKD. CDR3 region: CAISTGTYGYTF. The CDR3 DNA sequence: TGTGCCATCAGTACCGGGACCTATGGCTACACCTTC.

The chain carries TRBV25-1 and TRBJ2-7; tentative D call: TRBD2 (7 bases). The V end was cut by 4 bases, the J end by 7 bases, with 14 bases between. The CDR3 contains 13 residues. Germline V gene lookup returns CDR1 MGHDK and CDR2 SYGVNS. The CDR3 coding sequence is TGTGCCAGCAGTGGGGGGGGGACACGGGAGCAGTACTTC. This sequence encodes CASSGGGTREQYF.

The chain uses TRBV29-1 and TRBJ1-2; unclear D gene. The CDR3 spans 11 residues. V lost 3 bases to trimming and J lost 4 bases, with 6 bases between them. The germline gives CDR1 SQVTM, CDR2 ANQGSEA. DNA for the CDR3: TGCAGCGTTGACAAAGGCTATGGCTACACCTTC. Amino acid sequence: CSVDKGYGYTF.

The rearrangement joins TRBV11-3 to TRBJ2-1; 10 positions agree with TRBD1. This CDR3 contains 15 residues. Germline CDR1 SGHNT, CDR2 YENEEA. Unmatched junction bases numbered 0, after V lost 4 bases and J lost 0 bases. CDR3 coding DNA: TGTGCCAGCAGCTGGACAGGGGGCTCCTACAATGAGCAGTTCTTC. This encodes CASSWTGGSYNEQFF.

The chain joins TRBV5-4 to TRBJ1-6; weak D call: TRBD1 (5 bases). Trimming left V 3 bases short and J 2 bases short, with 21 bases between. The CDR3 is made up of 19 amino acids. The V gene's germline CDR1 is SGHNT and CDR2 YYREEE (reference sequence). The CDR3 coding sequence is TGTGCCAGCAGCTCGAGTGGGGGGATAGTTGGGCCCTATAATTCACCCCTCCACTTT. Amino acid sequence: CASSSSGGIVGPYNSPLHF.

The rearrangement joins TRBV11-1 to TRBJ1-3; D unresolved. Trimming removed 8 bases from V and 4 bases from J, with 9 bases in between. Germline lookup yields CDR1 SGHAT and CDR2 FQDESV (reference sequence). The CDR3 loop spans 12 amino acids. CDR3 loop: CASGAQGNTIYF. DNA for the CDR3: TGTGCCAGCGGCGCCCAGGGAAACACCATATATTTT.

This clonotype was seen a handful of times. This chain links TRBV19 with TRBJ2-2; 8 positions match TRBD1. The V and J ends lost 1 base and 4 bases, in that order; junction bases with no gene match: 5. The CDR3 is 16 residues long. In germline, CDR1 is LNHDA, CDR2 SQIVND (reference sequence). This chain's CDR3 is CASSIGTGTSTGELFF. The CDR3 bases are TGTGCCAGTAGTATAGGGACAGGGACGAGCACCGGGGAGCTGTTTTTT.

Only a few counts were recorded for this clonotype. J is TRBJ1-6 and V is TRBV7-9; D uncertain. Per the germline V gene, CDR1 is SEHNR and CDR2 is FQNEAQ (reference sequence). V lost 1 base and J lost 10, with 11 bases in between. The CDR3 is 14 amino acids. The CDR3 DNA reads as TGTGCCAGCAGCTTAGGCGGCTCAGAGTCACCCCTCCACTTT. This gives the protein CASSLGGSESPLHF.

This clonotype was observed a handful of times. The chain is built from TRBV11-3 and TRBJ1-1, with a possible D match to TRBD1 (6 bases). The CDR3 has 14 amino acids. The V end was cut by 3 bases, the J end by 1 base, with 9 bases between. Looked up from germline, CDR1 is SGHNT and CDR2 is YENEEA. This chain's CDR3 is CASSLTQGNTEAFF. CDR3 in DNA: TGTGCCAGCAGCTTGACACAGGGGAACACTGAAGCTTTCTTT.

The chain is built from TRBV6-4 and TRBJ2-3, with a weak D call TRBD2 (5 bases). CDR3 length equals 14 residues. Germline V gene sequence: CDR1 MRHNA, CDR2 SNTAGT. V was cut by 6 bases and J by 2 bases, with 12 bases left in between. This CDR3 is CASSTGINTDTQYF. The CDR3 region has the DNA TGTGCCAGCAGCACCGGGATAAACACAGATACGCAGTATTTT.

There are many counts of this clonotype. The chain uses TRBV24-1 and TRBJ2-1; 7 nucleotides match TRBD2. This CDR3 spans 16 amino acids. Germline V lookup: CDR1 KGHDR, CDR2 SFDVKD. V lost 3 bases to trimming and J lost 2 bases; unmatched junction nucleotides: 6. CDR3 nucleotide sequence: TGTGCCACCAGTGATCCTAGCGGAGGGACCTACAATGAGCAGTTCTTC. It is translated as CATSDPSGGTYNEQFF.

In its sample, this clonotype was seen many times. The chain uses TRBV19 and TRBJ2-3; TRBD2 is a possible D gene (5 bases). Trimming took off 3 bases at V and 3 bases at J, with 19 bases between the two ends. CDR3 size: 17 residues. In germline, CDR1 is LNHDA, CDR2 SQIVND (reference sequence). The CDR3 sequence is CASSIDPRGTRTDTQYF. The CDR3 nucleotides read TGTGCCAGTAGTATTGATCCCCGCGGCACTAGGACAGATACGCAGTATTTT.